This T cell receptor beta chain was recovered during a study of neoadjuvant anti-PD-1 for oral cavity cancer. Overall study: Patients without progression got a fourth dose around day 43.

The CDR3 length is 15 residues. The V and J ends lost 4 bases and 9 bases, in that order; junction bases with no gene match: 6. The germline gives CDR1 SGHVS, CDR2 FQNEAQ. Assay: immunoSEQ multiplex PCR; the TCRdb copy retains only in-frame clones and omits some. Of several thousand clones in the sample, roughly 78% are singletons; the top ten hold 3%. The chain is built from TRBV7-8 and TRBJ1-6; TRBD1 matches 10 bases. This receptor was identified in a person aged 40 to 85 with oral cavity squamous cell carcinoma. The sequences come from PBMCs, collected before nivolumab (anti-PD-1) treatment. CDR3 protein: CASSYRQGAGSPLHF. CDR3 bases: TGTGCCAGCAGCTACCGACAGGGGGCGGGTTCACCCCTCCACTTT.